Following are 27 T cell receptor beta chains from one sample sequenced in a study of T cell responses to AZD1222 COVID-19 vaccine. Measured with immunoSEQ multiplex PCR; TCRdb has only the in-frame clones, and not every one. Here the sample spans around 150,000 clones, roughly 90% being singletons. The sample was peripheral blood, taken 28 days after the second AZD1222 dose. The source is an adult who received the AZD1222 COVID-19 vaccine.

The chain has TRBV20-1 and TRBJ2-2; 7 bases align to TRBD2. Germline V lookup: CDR1 DFQATT, CDR2 SNEGSKA (reference sequence). Trimming took 3 bases from V and 1 from J; bases not matched to a gene: 5. The CDR3 extends over 15 amino acids. The CDR3 sequence is CSASNERGNTGELFF. DNA for the CDR3: TGCAGTGCTAGTAACGAGCGGGGGAACACCGGGGAGCTGTTTTTT.

This clone is a singleton in its sample. The chain has TRBV30 and TRBJ2-1; D uncertain. The germline V gene has CDR1 GTSNPN and CDR2 SVGIG (reference sequence). The CDR3 has 13 residues. V was trimmed by 7 bases and J by 0 bases, leaving 10 bases between them. The CDR3 DNA reads TGTGCCTTCCAGGTAAACTCCTACAATGAGCAGTTCTTC. This gives the protein CAFQVNSYNEQFF.

The chain links TRBV4-1 to TRBJ2-1, with 7 bases lining up with TRBD1. The length of the CDR3 is 13 residues. CDR1 is MGHRA and CDR2 is YSYEKL in the germline V gene. J was trimmed by 15 bases and V by 0 bases; bases with no gene match: 8. The CDR3, as DNA: TGCGCCAGCAGCCAAGAAAGAGACAGGGTGCGGTTCTTC. Translation gives CASSQERDRVRFF.

The chain carries TRBV3-1 (or the pseudogene TRBV3-2) and TRBJ1-5; D call uncertain. Germline V lookup: CDR1 LGHDT, CDR2 YNNKEL (reference sequence). Deletions cut 0 bases from V and 7 bases from J, with 7 bases between. The CDR3 contains 13 residues. Here the CDR3 DNA reads TGTGCCAGCAGCCAAGATTTGCAGCAGCCCCAGCATTTT. Amino acid sequence: CASSQDLQQPQHF.

This chain uses TRBV18 with TRBJ1-6; possibly TRBD1 for D (5 bases). The ends were cut back, 3 bases at V and 14 bases at J, with 11 bases in the middle. Per the germline V gene, CDR1 is KGHSH and CDR2 is LQKENI. CDR3 length: 12 amino acids. CDR3 in amino acids: CASSPSLGALHF. In DNA form, the CDR3 reads TGTGCCAGCTCACCCTCTCTGGGGGCCCTCCACTTT.

CDR3 sequence: CSGLDREAFF. CDR3 in DNA: TGCAGCGGTCTAGACAGAGAAGCTTTCTTT. J is TRBJ1-1 and V is TRBV29-1, with a possible D match to TRBD1 (5 bases). CDR1 and CDR2 (germline): SQVTM, ANQGSEA. This CDR3 spans 10 amino acids. Trimming cost V 7 bases and J 8 bases, with 11 bases left between them.

V gene TRBV7-9 combines with J gene TRBJ2-1; D unclear. Trimming took 1 base from V and 9 from J, leaving 7 bases between them. Germline-derived CDR1 and CDR2 are SEHNR and FQNEAQ (reference sequence). CDR3 length: 12 residues. CDR3 amino acids: CASSLDGIEQFF. DNA for the CDR3: TGTGCCAGCAGCTTAGATGGTATTGAGCAGTTCTTC.

The V and J genes are TRBV11-3 and TRBJ1-4; TRBD1 agrees at 12 bases. This CDR3 comprises 20 residues. Unmatched junction bases numbered 11, after V lost 2 bases and J lost 1 base. Per the germline V gene, CDR1 is SGHNT and CDR2 is YENEEA. CDR3 residues: CASSLWGQGARVGTNEKLFF. DNA for the CDR3: TGTGCCAGCAGCTTATGGGGACAGGGGGCCAGAGTGGGAACTAATGAAAAACTGTTTTTT.

The genes are TRBV5-1 and TRBJ1-6, with 8 bases matching TRBD1. The CDR3 has 17 residues. Germline CDR1 SGHRS, CDR2 YFSETQ. V lost 0 bases, J lost 7 bases, and 9 bases stayed unmatched. The CDR3 DNA follows: TGCGCCAGCAGCTTGGGGGCAGGGGGCCGTTGGAATTCACCCCTCCACTTT. It encodes CASSLGAGGRWNSPLHF.

This chain connects TRBV5-6 to TRBJ1-3; TRBD1 agrees at 10 bases. CDR1 and CDR2 (germline): SGHDT, YYEEEE. The ends lost 5 bases at V and 2 bases at J; junction bases unmatched: 4. The CDR3 consists of 15 residues. CDR3 sequence reads: CASRLTGGPGNTIYF. As DNA, the CDR3 is TGTGCCAGCAGGCTGACAGGGGGCCCTGGAAACACCATATATTTT.

The gene calls are TRBV18 and TRBJ1-6; no reliable D call. V was trimmed by 6 bases and J by 11 bases, leaving 20 bases between them. Germline CDR1 and CDR2: KGHSH and LQKENI. The CDR3 contains 15 residues. The CDR3 loop reads CASSPSRTTAAPLHF. The DNA for the CDR3 is TGTGCCAGCTCCCCTTCCCGAACCACCGCTGCACCCCTCCACTTT.

The chain couples TRBV30 to TRBJ1-1, with 8 bases fitting TRBD1. The trim removed 5 bases at V and 0 bases at J, leaving 5 bases unmatched. This CDR3 is built from 14 residues. Germline values: CDR1 GTSNPN, CDR2 SVGIG (reference sequence). CDR3 region: CAWDGTGLNTEAFF. As DNA, the CDR3 is TGTGCCTGGGACGGGACAGGATTGAACACTGAAGCTTTCTTT.

The chain combines TRBV30 with TRBJ1-5; no firm D call. The germline CDR1 and CDR2 sequences are GTSNPN and SVGIG (reference sequence). V lost 4 bases and J 4 bases, leaving 11 bases between the germline ends. CDR3 size: 13 residues. The CDR3 protein is CAWNYGENQPQHF. The CDR3 DNA follows: TGTGCCTGGAATTACGGTGAGAATCAGCCCCAGCATTTT.

This clone was found once. J is TRBJ1-6 and V is TRBV30; D gene ambiguous. The V and J ends lost 7 bases and 7 bases respectively, with 17 bases between them. CDR3 length: 14 amino acids. CDR1 and CDR2 from the germline V gene are GTSNPN and SVGIG (reference sequence). The CDR3 is CAFTQVRLNSPLHF. CDR3 DNA sequence: TGTGCCTTTACCCAGGTGCGACTAAATTCACCCCTCCACTTT.

The chain carries TRBV7-9 and TRBJ2-5; D is uncertain. With 4 bases removed from V and 0 bases from J, the gap between germline ends came to 9 bases. CDR3 length equals 14 residues. Germline assignment: CDR1 SEHNR and CDR2 FQNEAQ (reference sequence). The CDR3 reads CASSSPEYQETQYF. CDR3 DNA sequence: TGTGCCAGCAGCTCGCCTGAATACCAAGAGACCCAGTACTTC.

The V call is TRBV5-4, the J call TRBJ1-2; D is undetermined. The V end lost 10 bases, the J end lost 6 bases, and 19 bases lay between the germline ends. The CDR3 is 13 residues long. Germline V CDR1 and CDR2: SGHNT, YYREEE (reference sequence). The CDR3 sequence is CAQHGSPTDGYTF. The CDR3 bases are TGTGCCCAACATGGGAGCCCAACAGATGGCTACACCTTC.

The chain employs TRBV3-1 (or the pseudogene TRBV3-2) and TRBJ1-2; D gene uncertain. V was cut by 3 bases and J by 6 bases, with 14 bases left in between. The germline V gene has CDR1 LGHDT and CDR2 YNNKEL (reference sequence). This CDR3 is built from 14 residues. CDR3 region: CASSHFGPGDGYTF. The CDR3, as DNA: TGTGCCAGCAGCCATTTCGGACCGGGCGATGGCTACACCTTC.

V gene TRBV18 combines with J gene TRBJ1-6, with unresolved D. V was trimmed by 6 bases and J by 8 bases, leaving 20 bases between them. This CDR3 region has 16 residues. CDR1 is KGHSH, CDR2 LQKENI, per germline. CDR3 protein: CASSPGQTPRDSPLHF. CDR3 DNA sequence: TGTGCCAGCTCGCCTGGGCAAACCCCGCGGGATTCACCCCTCCACTTT.

This chain connects TRBV14 to TRBJ1-5; D may be TRBD1 (5 bases). Germline CDR1 reads SGHDN; CDR2 reads FVKESK. V lost 4 bases, J lost 9 bases, and 10 bases lay in between. This CDR3 is built from 12 residues. The CDR3 here is CASSLGTRPQHF. The CDR3, as DNA: TGTGCCAGCAGCCTGGGGACTCGGCCCCAGCATTTT.

This clone was seen a single time. This chain links TRBV6-2 or TRBV6-3 with TRBJ2-1, with D unresolved. Trimming stripped 2 bases from V and 5 bases from J, with 10 bases between. Germline assignment: CDR1 MNHEY and CDR2 SVGEGT. This CDR3 comprises 14 residues. Written as DNA, the CDR3 is TGTGCCAGCAGTTACCACACTGGGGACAATGAGCAGTTCTTC. The encoded protein is CASSYHTGDNEQFF.

The chain combines TRBV12-5 with TRBJ2-1, with 7 bases identical to TRBD2. The CDR3 extends over 14 amino acids. Germline values: CDR1 LGHNT, CDR2 FRNRAP. Losses at the gene ends were 6 bases for V and 5 bases for J; bases not matched to a gene: 7. The CDR3, as DNA: TGTGCTAGTGGCCGGGCGGGGGACCACAATGAGCAGTTCTTC. Its protein is CASGRAGDHNEQFF. Looking up the rest from reference TRBV12-5 and TRBJ2-1 gives the full variable domain: DARVTQTPRHKVTEMGQEVTMRCQPILGHNTVFWYRQTMMQGLELLAYFRNRAPLDDSGMPKDRFSAEMPDATLATLKIQPSEPRDSAVYFCASGRAGDHNEQFFGPGTRLTVL.

The V gene is TRBV12-3 or TRBV12-4, the J gene TRBJ1-1; D is uncertain. V was clipped by 11 bases and J by 1 base, with 11 bases between them. This CDR3 has 12 amino acids. CDR3 DNA sequence: TGTGCCTCACGGCTTGGGAACACTGAAGCTTTCTTT. Translation gives CASRLGNTEAFF.

The J gene is TRBJ1-6, the V gene TRBV20-1; D ambiguous. This CDR3 has 11 amino acids. V lost 5 bases and J 7 bases, leaving 6 bases between the germline ends. Per the germline V gene, CDR1 is DFQATT and CDR2 is SNEGSKA (reference sequence). CDR3 sequence: CSASQNSPLHF. As DNA, the CDR3 is TGCAGTGCTTCACAGAATTCACCCCTCCACTTT.

This rearrangement joins TRBV2 to TRBJ2-2; D not resolved. This CDR3 comprises 16 residues. V lost 4 bases and J lost 0, with 12 bases in between. CDR1 and CDR2 (germline): SNHLY, FYNNEI. The CDR3 nucleotides read TGTGCCAGCAGTGGAGGAAACTCCCCGAACACCGGGGAGCTGTTTTTT. This translates into CASSGGNSPNTGELFF.

This sequence joins TRBV5-8 and TRBJ1-1; no clear D. V gave up 4 bases and J gave up 4 bases, with 8 bases separating them. The CDR3 has 12 amino acids. Germline V gene sequence: CDR1 SGHTS, CDR2 YDEGEE. The CDR3 protein is CASSKVSTEAFF. CDR3 DNA sequence: TGTGCCAGCAGCAAGGTCAGCACTGAAGCTTTCTTT.

This chain uses TRBV19 with TRBJ1-4; 7 nucleotides match TRBD1. The CDR3 covers 14 residues. J was trimmed by 8 bases and V by 4 bases; bases with no gene match: 7. CDR1 is LNHDA, CDR2 SQIVND, per germline (reference sequence). The CDR3 bases are TGTGCCAGTAGTACCCGACCGACAGGGGAAAAACTGTTTTTT. Encoded protein: CASSTRPTGEKLFF.

This clone was counted a few times. The chain combines TRBV13 with TRBJ1-5; 7 bases fit TRBD1. The CDR3 runs 13 residues. The ends lost 10 bases at V and 1 base at J; junction bases unmatched: 4. Per germline, CDR1 PRHDT and CDR2 FYEKMQ (reference sequence). The CDR3 coding sequence is TGTGCCAACAGGGGAAGAAGCAATCAGCCCCAGCATTTT. Protein sequence: CANRGRSNQPQHF.